This T cell receptor beta chain appears in the sequencing data of a study of neurological immune-mediated disorders. The V gene's germline CDR1 is SNHLY and CDR2 FYNNEI. This CDR3 is built from 14 residues. V shed 7 bases and J 6 bases; nucleotides not matched to a gene: 6. This clonotype showed up many times. TCRdb processed the 5' RACE reads anew with MiXCR; each CDR3 protein has one entry. The repertoire holds tens of thousands of distinct CDR3 sequences, with around 5% as singletons. The source of this sequence is a man in his late teens or twenties with multiple sclerosis. V gene TRBV2 combines with J gene TRBJ1-4; TRBD1 matches 9 bases. The sample consisted of PBMCs. CDR3 sequence: CASKEDRGYEKLFF. CDR3 nucleotides: TGTGCCAGCAAAGAGGACAGGGGATATGAAAAACTGTTTTTT.